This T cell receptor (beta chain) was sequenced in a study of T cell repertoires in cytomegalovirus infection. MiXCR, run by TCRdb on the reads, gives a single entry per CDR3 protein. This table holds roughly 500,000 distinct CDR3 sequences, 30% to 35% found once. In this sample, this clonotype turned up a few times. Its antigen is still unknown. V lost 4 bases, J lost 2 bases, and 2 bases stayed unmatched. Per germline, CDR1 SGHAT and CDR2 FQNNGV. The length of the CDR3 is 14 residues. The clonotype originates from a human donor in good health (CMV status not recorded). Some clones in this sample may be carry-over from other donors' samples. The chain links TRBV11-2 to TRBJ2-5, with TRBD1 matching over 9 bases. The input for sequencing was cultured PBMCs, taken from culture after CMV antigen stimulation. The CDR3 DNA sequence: TGTGCCAGCAGCTGGACAGGGGTTCAAGAGACCCAGTACTTC. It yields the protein CASSWTGVQETQYF.